These 2 T cell receptor beta chains share one sample of origin, sequenced in a study of cytomegalovirus exposure and HLA in healthy donors. Primers for the PCR totalled 60 Vbeta and 13 Jbeta. The repertoire was sequenced with immunoSEQ multiplex PCR; TCRdb's copy has only in-frame clones and lacks some. The data hold about 98,000 clones, with roughly 82% observed a single time. Material: PBMCs. The receptors derive from a human donor in good health.

There are a few counts of this clone. The V and J genes are TRBV12-2 and TRBJ1-1; the DNA was not compared with TRBD1, the D call given in the table. TRBV12-2 is an annotated pseudogene. The CDR3 is 15 amino acids. The CDR3 here is CASRSKDRENTEAFF. The CDR3 DNA sequence: TGTGCAAGTCGCTCAAAGGACAGGGAGAACACTGAAGCTTTCTTT.

CDR3 in DNA: TGTGCCAGCAGTTACTCGATTAGCACTGAAGCTTTCTTT. It encodes CASSYSISTEAFF. The chain combines TRBV6-6 with TRBJ1-1, with D unclear. Trimming removed 0 bases from V and 4 bases from J, with 6 bases in between. The CDR3 loop spans 13 amino acids. CDR1 and CDR2 (germline): MNHNY, SVGAGI (reference sequence).